The TCR beta chain described here comes from a study of T cell repertoires in ileal Crohn's disease. About the study: Every patient was operated on for stricturing (approximately 60%) or penetrating (roughly 39%) complications. Regarding the study as a whole: All patients with clonality above 26.8% had endoscopic recurrence. High-frequency clones were more common in sorted CD8 than CD4 cells.

About 500 nanograms of biopsy DNA per sample underwent TCRB immunosequencing. TCRdb's copy holds only in-frame clones and misses some; the assay was immunoSEQ multiplex PCR. The sample has 15,000 to 20,000 clones; about 91% are singletons. With regard to this clone: Its antigen is unknown.

This CDR3 spans 14 amino acids. In germline, CDR1 is SGHVS, CDR2 FQNEAQ. Losses at the gene ends were 5 bases for V and 7 bases for J; bases not matched to a gene: 11. This chain connects TRBV7-8 to TRBJ2-7; TRBD2 matches at 7 bases. The source of this sequence is an adult with Crohn's disease. Sequencing input: ileal tissue. The DNA of the CDR3 is TGTGCCAGCAGCCCCCGGACTAGATCGGGTGAGCAGTACTTC. Its translation is CASSPRTRSGEQYF.